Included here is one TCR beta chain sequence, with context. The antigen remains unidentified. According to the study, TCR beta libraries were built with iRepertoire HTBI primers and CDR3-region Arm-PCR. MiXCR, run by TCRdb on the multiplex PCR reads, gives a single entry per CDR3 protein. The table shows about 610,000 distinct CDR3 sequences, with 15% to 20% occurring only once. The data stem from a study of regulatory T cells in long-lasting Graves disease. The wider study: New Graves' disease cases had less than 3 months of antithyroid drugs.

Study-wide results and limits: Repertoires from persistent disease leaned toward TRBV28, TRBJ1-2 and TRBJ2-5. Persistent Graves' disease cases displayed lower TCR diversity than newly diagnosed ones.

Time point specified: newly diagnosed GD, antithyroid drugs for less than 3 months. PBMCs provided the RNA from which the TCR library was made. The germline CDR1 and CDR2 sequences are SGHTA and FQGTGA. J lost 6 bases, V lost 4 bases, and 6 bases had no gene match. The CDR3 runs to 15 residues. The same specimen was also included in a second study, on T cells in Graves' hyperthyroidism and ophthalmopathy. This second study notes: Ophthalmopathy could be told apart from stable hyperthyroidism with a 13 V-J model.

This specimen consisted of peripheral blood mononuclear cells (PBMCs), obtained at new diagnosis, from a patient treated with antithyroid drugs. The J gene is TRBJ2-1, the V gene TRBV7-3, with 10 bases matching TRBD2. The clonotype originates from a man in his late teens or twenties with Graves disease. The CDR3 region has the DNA TGTGCCAGCAGCTCTCCTAGCGGGAGCGGCAATGAGCAGTTCTTC. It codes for CASSSPSGSGNEQFF. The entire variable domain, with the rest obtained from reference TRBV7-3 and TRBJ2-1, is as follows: GAGVSQTPSNKVTEKGKYVELRCDPISGHTALYWYRQSLGQGPEFLIYFQGTGAADDSGLPNDRFFAVRPEGSVSTLKIQRTERGDSAVYLCASSSPSGSGNEQFFGPGTRLTVL.